This T cell receptor beta chain appears in the sequencing data of a study of regulatory T cells in long-lasting Graves disease. Time point specified: newly diagnosed GD, antithyroid drugs for less than 3 months. The authors made the TCR library using RNA they extracted from PBMCs. For this clonotype: A much larger clone lies a single base off, so this may be a read error.

Construction of the TCR beta libraries employed iRepertoire HTBI primers in conjunction with Arm-PCR of CDR3 regions. TCRdb passed the multiplex PCR reads through MiXCR, listing each CDR3 protein once. The profile shows about 430,000 distinct CDR3 sequences, 15% of them singletons. The sample was also linked to a second study, of T cells in Graves' hyperthyroidism and ophthalmopathy.

This sample comprised peripheral blood mononuclear cells (PBMCs), obtained at new diagnosis, from a patient treated with antithyroid drugs. The clonotype originates from a woman in her thirties or forties with Graves disease.

The CDR3 sequence is CTSSFVAGGRNSPLHF. The CDR3 nucleotides are TGTACCAGCAGTTTTGTGGCAGGGGGCCGTAATTCACCCCTCCACTTT. J is TRBJ1-6 and V is TRBV27, with 8 positions matching TRBD1. Germline CDR1 MNHEY, CDR2 SMNVEV (reference sequence). The CDR3 extends over 16 amino acids.